The rows below give T cell receptor beta chains drawn from one sample of a study of blood T cells in healthy people across ages. TCRdb reprocessed the 5' RACE reads with MiXCR, giving one entry per CDR3 protein. In the table there are fewer than 900,000 distinct CDR3 sequences, 49% of which are singletons. What was sequenced was blood. The receptors come from an older woman in good health. Each CDR3 is given with its conserved first and last residue. A D gene is named only where the DNA matches it firmly. A row's size may be missing; if present it is once, few, many or a size class.

d_call: NA; clone_size: NA; v_call: TRBV2; j_call: TRBJ1-2; cdr3_nt: TGTGCCAGCAGGACACAGGGAGCAAACTATGGCTACACCTTC; cdr3_aa: CASRTQGANYGYTF
d_call: NA; clone_size: NA; v_call: TRBV19; j_call: TRBJ2-6; cdr3_nt: TGTGCCAGTAGTATAATCTGGCAAATACAATCTGGGACCAACGTCCTGACTTTC; cdr3_aa: CASSIIWQIQSGTNVLTF
d_call: NA; clone_size: few; v_call: TRBV14; j_call: TRBJ1-4; cdr3_nt: TGTGCCAGCAGCCAACTCGGGACCGCAGGTTTAAAACTGTTTTTT; cdr3_aa: CASSQLGTAGLKLFF
d_call: NA; clone_size: NA; v_call: TRBV20-1; j_call: TRBJ2-2; cdr3_nt: TGCAGTGCTAGAGCGACAGGATCCCTCGGGGAGCTGTTTTTT; cdr3_aa: CSARATGSLGELFF
d_call: NA; clone_size: NA; v_call: TRBV6-5; j_call: TRBJ1-4; cdr3_nt: TGTGCCAGCAGTTACTCTGGAGCGGATGAGCAACTGTTTTTT; cdr3_aa: CASSYSGADEQLFF
d_call: NA; clone_size: once; v_call: TRBV7-2; j_call: TRBJ1-2; cdr3_nt: TGTGCCAGCAGCTTTGGGGCGTTGCAGGACGCTAACTATGGCTACACCTTC; cdr3_aa: CASSFGALQDANYGYTF
d_call: TRBD1; clone_size: many; v_call: TRBV6-2/TRBV6-3; j_call: TRBJ2-5; cdr3_nt: TGTGCCAGCAGTTACCGGGACAGGGCTCAAGAGACCCAGTACTTC; cdr3_aa: CASSYRDRAQETQYF
d_call: TRBD1; clone_size: NA; v_call: TRBV4-2; j_call: TRBJ2-7; cdr3_nt: TGTGCCAGCAGCCAAGTGGTCGGACAGGGGTTCTACGAGCAGTACTTC; cdr3_aa: CASSQVVGQGFYEQYF
d_call: NA; clone_size: NA; v_call: TRBV3-1; j_call: TRBJ2-7; cdr3_nt: TGTGCCAGCAGCCAGAGGGACAAGACCTACGAGCAGTACTTC; cdr3_aa: CASSQRDKTYEQYF
d_call: TRBD1; clone_size: few; v_call: TRBV14; j_call: TRBJ1-2; cdr3_nt: TGTGCCAGCAGCCAAGGTGGACAGGGGGCTATCTATGGCTACACCTTC; cdr3_aa: CASSQGGQGAIYGYTF
d_call: NA; clone_size: few; v_call: TRBV4-2; j_call: TRBJ1-4; cdr3_nt: TGTGCCAGCAGCCAAGCCGGGGGAGGCGAAAAACTGTTTTTT; cdr3_aa: CASSQAGGGEKLFF
d_call: TRBD1; clone_size: few; v_call: TRBV18; j_call: TRBJ1-1; cdr3_nt: TGTGCCAGCTCACCCCAGGGACAGGGACTTGCGGGTGAGGCTTTCTTT; cdr3_aa: CASSPQGQGLAGEAFF
d_call: NA; clone_size: once; v_call: TRBV24-1; j_call: TRBJ2-7; cdr3_nt: TGTGCCACCAGTGATTCTTCTAAGGACACAGTTTGCGACGAGCAGTACTTC; cdr3_aa: CATSDSSKDTVCDEQYF
d_call: TRBD2; clone_size: NA; v_call: TRBV27; j_call: TRBJ2-7; cdr3_nt: TGTGCCAGCAGGCGGACTAGCGGCCCCTACGAGCAGTACTTC; cdr3_aa: CASRRTSGPYEQYF
d_call: NA; clone_size: NA; v_call: TRBV6-4; j_call: TRBJ2-7; cdr3_nt: TGTGCCAGCAGTGACGGCGGGTTGCCATACGAGCAGTACTTC; cdr3_aa: CASSDGGLPYEQYF
d_call: NA; clone_size: NA; v_call: TRBV29-1; j_call: TRBJ2-1; cdr3_nt: TGCAGCTTTGACTATTGGGATGAGCAGTTCTTC; cdr3_aa: CSFDYWDEQFF
d_call: TRBD2; clone_size: NA; v_call: TRBV5-6; j_call: TRBJ2-5; cdr3_nt: TGTGCCAGCAGCTCGTATCGGACTAGCGGGAGCCGAGAGACCCAGTACTTC; cdr3_aa: CASSSYRTSGSRETQYF
d_call: TRBD2; clone_size: NA; v_call: TRBV9; j_call: TRBJ2-3; cdr3_nt: TGTGCCAGCAGCGCCGGAGGGACTAGCGGGGGGAGGTTAACAGATACGCAGTATTTT; cdr3_aa: CASSAGGTSGGRLTDTQYF
d_call: TRBD2; clone_size: NA; v_call: TRBV28; j_call: TRBJ2-3; cdr3_nt: TGTGCCAGCAGTGCCGAGACTAGCGGGACGCAGTATTTT; cdr3_aa: CASSAETSGTQYF
d_call: NA; clone_size: NA; v_call: TRBV7-2; j_call: TRBJ1-2; cdr3_nt: TGTGCCAGCAGCCCAGGGTCGGACTATGGCTACACCTTC; cdr3_aa: CASSPGSDYGYTF
d_call: TRBD2; clone_size: few; v_call: TRBV28; j_call: TRBJ2-3; cdr3_nt: TGTGCCAGCCCCCCTGGGCGGTCCGGGACTAGCGGGAGGGCTAAGAATACGCAGTATTTT; cdr3_aa: CASPPGRSGTSGRAKNTQYF
d_call: NA; clone_size: NA; v_call: TRBV27; j_call: TRBJ1-2; cdr3_nt: TGTGCCAGCAGCCTGGGGAGCGATGGCTACACCTTC; cdr3_aa: CASSLGSDGYTF
d_call: NA; clone_size: NA; v_call: TRBV2; j_call: TRBJ2-5; cdr3_nt: TGTGCCAGCAGTGGTGCAGAGACCCAGTACTTC; cdr3_aa: CASSGAETQYF
d_call: NA; clone_size: NA; v_call: TRBV6-2/TRBV6-3; j_call: TRBJ2-7; cdr3_nt: TGTGCCAGCAGCCCCAACCACCTGTCCCCTCGCTACGAGCAGTACTTC; cdr3_aa: CASSPNHLSPRYEQYF
d_call: NA; clone_size: few; v_call: TRBV7-2; j_call: TRBJ2-7; cdr3_nt: TGTGCCAGCAGCTTAGCCCCACAGGGCGGATCCGAGCAGTACTTC; cdr3_aa: CASSLAPQGGSEQYF
d_call: NA; clone_size: many; v_call: TRBV5-1; j_call: TRBJ2-7; cdr3_nt: TGCGCCAGCAGCTCCCTACCGGGCGACAACGAGCAGTACTTC; cdr3_aa: CASSSLPGDNEQYF
d_call: NA; clone_size: NA; v_call: TRBV25-1; j_call: TRBJ1-5; cdr3_nt: TGTGCCAGCAGCATGGGGGATCAGCCCCAGCATTTT; cdr3_aa: CASSMGDQPQHF